These 25 T cell receptor beta chains were all obtained from the same sample, sequenced in a study of T cell changes during pregnancy in multiple sclerosis. Sequencing used immunoSEQ multiplex PCR; TCRdb keeps in-frame clones, though not all of them. The table has some 52,000 clones, 92% seen once. The source was CD4+ T cells from peripheral blood mononuclear cells, collected in the third trimester of pregnancy. The receptor set was obtained from a female donor with multiple sclerosis, enrolled in a pregnancy study.

The chain joins TRBV10-3 to TRBJ1-2, with D perhaps TRBD1 (5 bases). Trimming cost V 0 bases and J 4 bases, with 18 bases left between them. This CDR3 has 17 residues. From germline, CDR1 is ENHRY and CDR2 SYGVKD. This chain's CDR3 is CAISESFGAGLGYGYTF. DNA of the CDR3: TGTGCCATCAGTGAGTCATTTGGGGCAGGGCTTGGCTATGGCTACACCTTC.

The chain carries TRBV28 and TRBJ1-5; no definite D call. The V gene's germline CDR1 is MDHEN and CDR2 SYDVKM. CDR3 length: 15 residues. V was pared by 2 bases and J by 1 base, with 9 bases between. For the CDR3, the DNA is TGTGCCAGCAGTTTACCTCCCCTCAGCAATCAGCCCCAGCATTTT. Protein sequence: CASSLPPLSNQPQHF. The full variable domain, its missing parts supplied by reference TRBV28 and TRBJ1-5, is DVKVTQSSRYLVKRTGEKVFLECVQDMDHENMFWYRQDPGLGLRLIYFSYDVKMKEKGDIPEGYSVSREKKERFSLILESASTNQTSMYLCASSLPPLSNQPQHFGDGTRLSIL.

The chain employs TRBV10-3 and TRBJ2-1; a possible D gene is TRBD1 (6 bases). Looked up from germline, CDR1 is ENHRY and CDR2 is SYGVKD. Trimming shortened V by 2 bases and J by 7 bases, and 12 bases separated the two germline ends. CDR3 length equals 14 residues. As DNA, the CDR3 is TGTGCCATCAGTGAGAACAGGGTTTCAAATGAGCAGTTCTTC. Its protein product is CAISENRVSNEQFF.

V and J are TRBV27 and TRBJ2-7; D remains ambiguous. V was pared by 3 bases and J by 3 bases, with 15 bases between. CDR3 length: 15 amino acids. Germline V gives CDR1 MNHEY, CDR2 SMNVEV (reference sequence). CDR3 sequence reads: CASSFIAKNGYEQYF. DNA for the CDR3: TGTGCCAGCAGTTTTATCGCGAAAAATGGCTACGAGCAGTACTTC.

This chain uses TRBV29-1 with TRBJ2-1; D is possibly TRBD2 (7 bases). CDR3 size: 14 residues. V dropped 1 base and J dropped 4 bases, with 11 bases sitting between them. In germline, CDR1 is SQVTM, CDR2 ANQGSEA. The CDR3 DNA follows: TGCAGCGTTGAAGGCGGGGGCCCTTACAATGAGCAGTTCTTC. As protein: CSVEGGGPYNEQFF.

Here the CDR3 reads CASSKGAGRWNTEAFF. The CDR3 nucleotides are TGTGCCAGCAGCAAAGGGGCGGGACGCTGGAACACTGAAGCTTTCTTT. The V gene is TRBV21-1, the J gene TRBJ1-1. TRBV21-1 is classified as a pseudogene. CDR3 length: 16 residues.

This CDR3 is CASSSQRTAYEQYF. CDR3 DNA sequence: TGTGCCAGTAGTAGTCAAAGGACAGCATACGAGCAGTACTTC. This chain joins TRBV19 and TRBJ2-7; perhaps TRBD1 as D (6 bases). The CDR3 is 14 residues long. The ends were cut back, 4 bases at V and 4 bases at J, with 14 bases in the middle. Germline values: CDR1 LNHDA, CDR2 SQIVND (reference sequence).

The genes are TRBV18 and TRBJ1-5; tentatively, D is TRBD1 (5 bases). Trimming shortened V by 4 bases and J by 2 bases, and 12 bases separated the two germline ends. The CDR3 runs to 15 residues. CDR1 KGHSH and CDR2 LQKENI come from the germline V gene. CDR3 bases: TGTGCCAGCTCACAGGGGTTAGAGGGCAATCAGCCCCAGCATTTT. Protein: CASSQGLEGNQPQHF.

The chain employs TRBV11-2 and TRBJ2-7, with 8 bases that match TRBD1. This CDR3 contains 16 residues. CDR1 is SGHAT and CDR2 is FQNNGV in the germline V gene. Unmatched junction bases numbered 9, after V lost 4 bases and J lost 1 base. The CDR3 DNA is TGTGCCAGCAGCTGGTCCGGGGACAGGTTTTCCTACGAGCAGTACTTC. It translates to CASSWSGDRFSYEQYF.

This chain connects TRBV6-5 to TRBJ1-2; TRBD1 aligns across 10 bases. Germline-derived CDR1 and CDR2 are MNHEY and SVGAGI. This CDR3 spans 14 amino acids. With 6 bases clipped from V and 5 bases from J, the junction kept 6 bases outside the gene matches. The CDR3 spells CASSQTGGRYGYTF. The CDR3 coding sequence is TGTGCCAGCAGCCAGACAGGGGGCAGGTATGGCTACACCTTC.

This clone occurred once. V is TRBV29-1 and J is TRBJ1-3; 8 positions match TRBD1. There are 14 residues in the CDR3. V lost 4 bases and J lost 1; bases outside the gene matches: 3. CDR1 SQVTM and CDR2 ANQGSEA come from the germline V gene. In nucleotides, the CDR3 is TGCAGCGTTGGAACAGGGGGTTCTGGAAACACCATATATTTT. Translated, it gives CSVGTGGSGNTIYF.

The V call is TRBV19, the J call TRBJ2-1, with TRBD1 matching 7 bases. With 1 base clipped from V and 5 bases from J, the junction kept 5 bases outside the gene matches. Germline loops: CDR1 LNHDA, CDR2 SQIVND (reference sequence). The CDR3 has 15 amino acids. The CDR3 DNA follows: TGTGCCAGTAGTATAGCGGGACAGAGAAACAATGAGCAGTTCTTC. Translating it yields CASSIAGQRNNEQFF.

The chain has TRBV5-1 and TRBJ1-1, with a tentative D call TRBD1 (6 bases). V lost 0 bases and J 8 bases, leaving 11 bases between the germline ends. The CDR3 is 13 amino acids. CDR1 and CDR2 from the germline V gene are SGHRS and YFSETQ. In DNA, the CDR3 is TGCGCCAGCAGCTTGGATACAGGGCGAGAAGCTTTCTTT. Protein: CASSLDTGREAFF.

This chain joins TRBV9 and TRBJ1-5; 7 nucleotides agree with TRBD1. The CDR3 spans 14 residues. V dropped 3 bases and J dropped 3; count of bases not matched to a gene: 3. Germline lookup yields CDR1 SGDLS and CDR2 YYNGEE. The CDR3 sequence: CASSAGTDNQPQHF. DNA for the CDR3: TGTGCCAGCAGCGCTGGGACAGACAATCAGCCCCAGCATTTT. Variable domain in full (rest from reference TRBV9 and TRBJ1-5): DSGVTQTPKHLITATGQRVTLRCSPRSGDLSVYWYQQSLDQGLQFLIQYYNGEERAKGNILERFSAQQFPDLHSELNLSSLELGDSALYFCASSAGTDNQPQHFGDGTRLSIL.

The CDR3 DNA is TGTGCCAGCAGATCTGACAGTAACTATGGCTACACCTTC. Its protein product is CASRSDSNYGYTF. The chain joins TRBV5-4 to TRBJ1-2; D is possibly TRBD1 (5 bases). The CDR3 loop spans 13 amino acids. Trimming pared 5 bases from V and 1 base from J, leaving 9 bases between. Germline V lookup: CDR1 SGHNT, CDR2 YYREEE (reference sequence).

The chain couples TRBV18 to TRBJ2-7, with 8 positions matching TRBD2. Germline V gene data show CDR1 as KGHSH and CDR2 as LQKENI. Germline trimming cut 3 bases from V and 0 bases from J; bases unmatched to any gene: 7. The CDR3 runs to 16 residues. This CDR3 is CASSPILSGVSYEQYF. The DNA of the CDR3 is TGTGCCAGCTCACCGATCCTTAGCGGGGTCTCCTACGAGCAGTACTTC.

V and J are TRBV5-4 and TRBJ1-2; a possible D gene is TRBD1 (5 bases). The CDR3 consists of 13 residues. Germline-derived CDR1 and CDR2 are SGHNT and YYREEE (reference sequence). The germline V and J ends were trimmed by 4 bases and 4 bases, with 11 bases remaining between them. CDR3 amino acids: CASSRGGTYGYTF. CDR3 DNA sequence: TGTGCCAGCAGCCGGGGAGGGACCTATGGCTACACCTTC.

The chain employs TRBV30 and TRBJ2-5; no clear D. This CDR3 comprises 13 residues. CDR1 GTSNPN and CDR2 SVGIG come from the germline V gene (reference sequence). Trimming cost V 3 bases and J 2 bases, with 10 bases left between them. CDR3 nucleotide sequence: TGTGCCTGGAGATCATGGCTGCAAGAGACCCAGTACTTC. It translates to CAWRSWLQETQYF.

The V call is TRBV7-3, the J call TRBJ1-1; D may be TRBD1 (6 bases). There are 14 residues in the CDR3. CDR1 is SGHTA and CDR2 is FQGTGA in the germline V gene. The V end lost 3 bases, the J end lost 3 bases, and 11 bases lay between the germline ends. DNA for the CDR3: TGTGCCAGCAGCTTGACAGGCGGAGACACTGAAGCTTTCTTT. Translated, it gives CASSLTGGDTEAFF. Drawing the rest from reference TRBV7-3 and TRBJ1-1, the complete variable domain is GAGVSQTPSNKVTEKGKYVELRCDPISGHTALYWYRQSLGQGPEFLIYFQGTGAADDSGLPNDRFFAVRPEGSVSTLKIQRTERGDSAVYLCASSLTGGDTEAFFGQGTRLTVV.

The genes are TRBV7-9 and TRBJ2-7; TRBD1 matches 7 bases. After removal of 5 bases from V and 2 bases from J, the junction contained 3 bases not matched to a gene. Per germline, CDR1 SEHNR and CDR2 FQNEAQ (reference sequence). CDR3 length equals 13 residues. The CDR3 here is CASSRDSAYEQYF. The CDR3 DNA follows: TGTGCCAGCAGCCGGGACAGCGCCTACGAGCAGTACTTC.

This sequence joins TRBV2 and TRBJ1-2; D possibly corresponds to TRBD1 (5 bases). V was shortened by 7 bases and J by 1 base, with 13 bases between the two germline ends. Germline-derived CDR1 and CDR2 are SNHLY and FYNNEI. The CDR3 is 14 residues long. As DNA, the CDR3 is TGTGCCAGCACCTTGCCCCAGGGTAACTATGGCTACACCTTC. Translation: CASTLPQGNYGYTF.

The rearrangement joins TRBV4-1 to TRBJ2-3; TRBD2 might be the D (6 bases). Germline V gene sequence: CDR1 MGHRA, CDR2 YSYEKL. CDR3 size: 14 residues. The germline V and J ends were trimmed by 1 base and 3 bases, with 8 bases remaining between them. The CDR3 here is CASSQGRATDTQYF. The CDR3, as DNA: TGCGCCAGCAGCCAAGGGAGGGCGACAGATACGCAGTATTTT.

This rearrangement joins TRBV30 to TRBJ2-2; 9 bases match TRBD1. The CDR3 length is 16 residues. CDR1 and CDR2 (germline): GTSNPN, SVGIG (reference sequence). The ends lost 6 bases at V and 5 bases at J; junction bases unmatched: 13. In DNA, the CDR3 is TGTGCCTGTTCTCCGACAGGGGGAGTAGGGACCGGGGAGCTGTTTTTT. Protein product: CACSPTGGVGTGELFF. Full variable domain (missing parts from reference TRBV30 and TRBJ2-2): SQTIHQWPATLVQPVGSPLSLECTVEGTSNPNLYWYRQAAGRGLQLLFYSVGIGQISSEVPQNLSASRPQDRQFILSSKKLLLSDSGFYLCACSPTGGVGTGELFFGEGSRLTVL.

The chain recombines TRBV28 with TRBJ2-7, with 7 bases identical to TRBD2. Losses at the gene ends were 7 bases for V and 0 bases for J; bases not matched to a gene: 3. CDR3 length: 13 amino acids. The germline CDR1 and CDR2 sequences are MDHEN and SYDVKM. The CDR3 DNA sequence: TGTGCCAGCAAGCGGGGCTACTCCTACGAGCAGTACTTC. Translated, it gives CASKRGYSYEQYF. The entire variable domain, with the rest obtained from reference TRBV28 and TRBJ2-7, is as follows: DVKVTQSSRYLVKRTGEKVFLECVQDMDHENMFWYRQDPGLGLRLIYFSYDVKMKEKGDIPEGYSVSREKKERFSLILESASTNQTSMYLCASKRGYSYEQYFGPGTRLTVT.

The rearrangement uses TRBV11-2 and TRBJ2-7, with 12 bases lining up with TRBD2. The CDR3 loop spans 16 amino acids. Germline V gene data show CDR1 as SGHAT and CDR2 as FQNNGV. With 5 bases clipped from V and 1 base from J, the junction kept 6 bases outside the gene matches. Here the CDR3 reads CASSRALAGGSYEQYF. CDR3 DNA: TGTGCCAGCAGCCGTGCCCTAGCGGGGGGGTCCTACGAGCAGTACTTC.